The source of this T cell receptor beta chain is a study of post-analysis software for immune sequencing data. General study results and limits: The study found TRBV5-6, TRBV5-1 and TRBV20-1 among about five TRBV segments more frequent in patients than controls. Strong co-clustering by F measure was evident for samples that had been prepared in the same batch. Significantly decreased normalized Chao1 diversity was recorded for multiple sclerosis patients relative to controls.

Germline CDR1 reads DFQATT; CDR2 reads SNEGSKA (reference sequence). V was shortened by 4 bases and J by 1 base, with 15 bases between the two germline ends. The CDR3 loop spans 15 amino acids. Built from TCR beta cDNA, the libraries had unique molecular identifiers in them. TCRdb independently ran MiXCR on the PCR reads; one entry per CDR3 protein. The table has a few hundred thousand distinct CDR3 sequences, 30% to 40% seen once; the top ten hold approximately 5.4%. This clonotype was counted between two and nine times. Antigen specificity is unknown. The specimen sequenced was blood. The clonotype originates from a girl aged 2-17 years with multiple sclerosis. The rearrangement links TRBV20-1 to TRBJ2-3; a weak D match, TRBD2 (5 bases). The CDR3 is CSATIAGERTDTQYF. The CDR3 nucleotides are TGCAGTGCTACCATTGCTGGGGAGCGCACAGATACGCAGTATTTT.